The 30 T cell receptor beta chains below were found in one sample sequenced in a study of tumor-infiltrating lymphocytes in primary liver carcinoma. Both RNA and DNA were isolated together from roughly 20-30 mg of bulk tissue that had not been sorted. The authors made TCR beta cDNA from 500 to 600 ng total RNA with a constant-region primer. A slightly modified ARM-PCR protocol with three nested multiplex PCR rounds produced these TCR beta libraries. With TRBV1-TRBV30 forward primers and a C-beta reverse primer, the first two PCR rounds were run for roughly 10 cycles each. TCRdb passed the multiplex PCR reads through MiXCR, listing each CDR3 protein once. The sample shows under 200,000 distinct CDR3 sequences, around 85% of them seen only once. The material sequenced was tumor tissue from primary liver carcinoma. Source of these receptors: a middle-aged man with primary liver carcinoma and hepatitis B virus infection.

The chain couples TRBV5-4 to TRBJ2-1; possibly TRBD2 for D (5 bases). Germline CDR1 reads SGHNT; CDR2 reads YYREEE (reference sequence). Trimming stripped 4 bases from V and 3 bases from J, with 11 bases between. This CDR3 region has 14 residues. CDR3: CASSLAGSYNEQFF. CDR3 bases: TGTGCCAGCAGCCTCGCGGGTAGCTACAATGAGCAGTTCTTC.

This clonotype has a handful of counts. The rearrangement links TRBV28 to TRBJ1-1; D is unresolved. The CDR3 runs to 14 residues. Between the trimmed V and J ends, which lost 3 bases and 1 base, there was a span of 9 bases. Germline V gives CDR1 MDHEN, CDR2 SYDVKM. The CDR3 DNA sequence: TGTGCCAGCAGTTTGATTCGGGGGAACACTGAAGCTTTCTTT. Translated: CASSLIRGNTEAFF.

A remark on this clonotype: A read error may account for a junction end that differs from germline. The CDR3 DNA is TGTGTCAGCAGCCGGCTAGCGAATAATGAGCAGTTCTTC. As protein: CVSSRLANNEQFF. The chain joins TRBV6-2 or TRBV6-3 to TRBJ2-1, with a tentative D call TRBD2 (6 bases). CDR1 is MNHEY, CDR2 SVGEGT, per germline. This CDR3 has 13 amino acids.

Note on this clonotype: A junction end diverges from the germline sequence, so it may reflect a read error. The chain joins TRBV29-1 to TRBJ1-1; D is undetermined. This CDR3 spans 13 amino acids. The germline V gene has CDR1 SQVTM and CDR2 ANQGSEA. CDR3 in amino acids: CSVEPPGETEAFF. The CDR3 region has the DNA TGCAGCGTTGAACCACCCGGAGAGACTGAAGCTTTCTTC.

Worth noting for this clonotype: One end of the junction varies from germline; a read error may be responsible. V usage is TRBV6-1 and J usage is TRBJ2-3, with D unclear. This CDR3 is 16 amino acids long. CDR1 is MNHNS, CDR2 SASEGT, per germline. The CDR3 sequence: CAISDFSESGEDTQYF. CDR3 DNA sequence: TGTGCCATCAGTGATTTCTCAGAGAGTGGTGAAGATACGCAGTATTTT.

This clonotype was counted once. The chain carries TRBV29-1 and TRBJ1-2, with D tentatively TRBD1 (5 bases). The CDR3 covers 18 residues. CDR1 and CDR2 from the germline V gene are SQVTM and ANQGSEA. V was trimmed by 4 bases and J by 14 bases, leaving 38 bases between them. The CDR3 nucleotides are TGCAGCGTTGGGGCACCAACAGGAACTCAAGTGGCTAACTATGCCTGTACCTTC. Protein product: CSVGAPTGTQVANYACTF. Full variable domain (outside the CDR3, taken from reference TRBV29-1 and TRBJ1-2): SAVISQKPSRDICQRGTSLTIQCQVDSQVTMMFWYRQQPGQSLTLIATANQGSEATYESGFVIDKFPISRPNLTFSTLTVSNMSPEDSSIYLCSVGAPTGTQVANYACTFGSGTRLTVV.

Comment on this clonotype: The germline gene is not matched at one end of the junction; a read error may be the cause. The CDR3 DNA follows: TGTACCAGCAGACTAGCGGTAGGGACCTACGAGCAGTACTTC. Encoded protein: CTSRLAVGTYEQYF. J is TRBJ2-7 and V is TRBV6-2 or TRBV6-3, with 9 bases fitting TRBD2. CDR3 length: 14 amino acids. CDR1 and CDR2 from the germline V gene are MNHEY and SVGEGT.

In regard to this clonotype: One end of the junction does not line up with germline, which may come from a read error. The rearrangement joins TRBV11-2 to TRBJ2-1; perhaps TRBD2 as D (5 bases). The germline gives CDR1 SGHAT, CDR2 FQNNGV. This CDR3 spans 16 amino acids. The CDR3 reads CASIFSSQSSYNEQFF. DNA for the CDR3: TGTGCCAGCATTTTTTCTAGCCAGAGCTCCTACAATGAGCAATTTTTC.

A remark on this clonotype: Since a much larger clone is just one base distant, this may be a read error. The chain carries TRBV12-5 and TRBJ2-1, with TRBD1 as a possible D gene (6 bases). Germline CDR1 LGHNT, CDR2 FRNRAP. The CDR3 is made up of 12 amino acids. CDR3 DNA: TGTGCTAGTGGTCTCCAAGGGGGTGAGCGGTTCTTC. Translated, it gives CASGLQGGERFF.

As concerns this clonotype: A much larger clone sits a single nucleotide away, making a read error possible. Here the CDR3 omits its conserved ending phenylalanine or tryptophan, so a read error is the likely source. The genes are TRBV29-1 and TRBJ2-2; 13 positions agree with TRBD2. The CDR3 consists of 16 residues. V shed 1 base and J 7 bases; nucleotides not matched to a gene: 6. Germline values: CDR1 SQVTM, CDR2 ANQGSEA. CDR3 loop: CSVEAGTSGIIGELFL. The CDR3 DNA reads TGCAGCGTTGAAGCCGGGACTAGCGGGATAATCGGGGAGCTGTTTCTT.

Only a few counts were recorded for this clonotype. A much larger clone sits a single nucleotide away, making a read error possible. The chain combines TRBV28 with TRBJ1-1, with 8 bases fitting TRBD1. CDR3 length: 16 residues. Germline loops: CDR1 MDHEN, CDR2 SYDVKM. The CDR3 region is CANSLPNGQGHTEAFF. The CDR3 DNA is TGTGCCAACAGTTTACCAAATGGACAGGGACACACTGAAGCTTTCTTT.

In the case of this clonotype: The junction differs from germline at one of its ends, possibly a read error. V and J are TRBV4-1 and TRBJ2-3; weak D call: TRBD1 (7 bases). The germline gives CDR1 MGHRA, CDR2 YSYEKL. The CDR3 extends over 13 amino acids. CDR3 in DNA: TGCGCCAACAGCCAAGAATATCAGGGGGGACCCCATTTT. Amino acids: CANSQEYQGGPHF.

This chain uses TRBV11-2 with TRBJ2-7; 8 positions agree with TRBD2. The germline V gene has CDR1 SGHAT and CDR2 FQNNGV. The CDR3 consists of 15 residues. J gave up 1 base and V 7 bases, and 9 bases lay outside the gene matches. CDR3 sequence (DNA): TGTGCCAGCAACTTGGGACTAGGATGGTCCTACGAGCAGTACTTC. Translation: CASNLGLGWSYEQYF. The complete variable domain, with remaining parts taken from reference TRBV11-2 and TRBJ2-7, reads EAGVAQSPRYKIIEKRQSVAFWCNPISGHATLYWYQQILGQGPKLLIQFQNNGVVDDSQLPKDRFSAERLKGVDSTLKIQPAKLEDSAVYLCASNLGLGWSYEQYFGPGTRLTVT.

As concerns this clonotype: Germline is not matched at one junction end, which may reflect a read error. The chain couples TRBV5-6 to TRBJ2-2, with a possible D match to TRBD1 (6 bases). This CDR3 contains 14 residues. Germline lookup yields CDR1 SGHDT and CDR2 YYEEEE. This chain's CDR3 is CASCYGTRNTGELF. The CDR3 nucleotides are TGTGCCAGCTGTTACGGGACAAGAAACACCGGGGAGTTGTTT.

This clonotype showed up just once. One end of the junction does not line up with germline, which may come from a read error. The chain recombines TRBV11-1 with TRBJ2-1, with D possibly being TRBD1 or TRBD2 (5 bases each). Germline loops: CDR1 SGHAT, CDR2 FQDESV (reference sequence). CDR3 length equals 15 residues. DNA of the CDR3: TGTGTCAGCGGTTTCCAGGGACCGCTGGACAATGAGCAGTTCTTC. As protein: CVSGFQGPLDNEQFF.

Comments on this clonotype: A junction boundary mismatches the germline segment, possibly from a read error. The rearrangement uses TRBV4-3 and TRBJ1-6; possible D gene TRBD1, 5 bases. The CDR3 loop spans 17 amino acids. Looked up from germline, CDR1 is LGHNA and CDR2 is YSLEER. The CDR3 reads CASSQDPRTGYNSPLQF. CDR3 in DNA: TGCGCCAGCAGCCAAGATCCTCGAACAGGCTATAATTCACCACTACAGTTT.

The chain employs TRBV14 and TRBJ2-5, with D perhaps matching TRBD1 or TRBD2 (5 bases each). Looked up from germline, CDR1 is SGHDN and CDR2 is FVKESK. This CDR3 has 17 amino acids. V lost 7 bases and J lost 2, with 23 bases in between. CDR3 loop: CASNLARRRDQQETQYF. The CDR3 DNA follows: TGTGCCAGCAACCTAGCCCGGAGAAGGGACCAGCAAGAGACCCAGTACTTC.

A remark on this clonotype: One end of the junction does not line up with germline, which may come from a read error. The gene calls are TRBV11-2 and TRBJ2-5; a possible D gene is TRBD1 (5 bases). The CDR3 length is 15 residues. CDR1 and CDR2 from the germline V gene are SGHAT and FQNNGV. The CDR3 DNA is TGTGCCGGCAGCTTAGGGGCTAGAGGACAAGAGACTCAGTACTTC. It yields the protein CAGSLGARGQETQYF.

Details on this clonotype: A read error is possible here, since a much larger clone lies one base away. The CDR3 DNA reads TGTGCCAGCAGCGTAGATGGACAGCCGTTCACTGAAGCTTTCTTT. This sequence encodes CASSVDGQPFTEAFF. The chain is built from TRBV9 and TRBJ1-1; possible D gene TRBD1, 6 bases. Deletions cut 0 bases from V and 4 bases from J, with 13 bases between. There are 15 residues in the CDR3. Germline CDR1 SGDLS, CDR2 YYNGEE.

This chain joins TRBV5-6 and TRBJ1-5, with no clear D. Trimming shortened V by 3 bases and J by 4 bases, and 17 bases separated the two germline ends. This CDR3 comprises 16 residues. From germline, CDR1 is SGHDT and CDR2 YYEEEE. The CDR3 DNA reads as TGTGCCAGCAGCTACCTCGGAGGATCGTCTAATCAGCCCCAGCATTTT. Its translation: CASSYLGGSSNQPQHF.

The rearrangement links TRBV24-1 to TRBJ2-7; possible D gene TRBD1, 5 bases. Germline-derived CDR1 and CDR2 are KGHDR and SFDVKD. The CDR3 sequence is 16 residues long. V shed 1 base and J shed 0 bases, with 12 bases lying between them. In DNA form, the CDR3 reads TGTGCCACCAGTGATTTAGGGGATGGACCCTCCTACGAGCAGTACTTC. It codes for CATSDLGDGPSYEQYF.

The chain couples TRBV4-2 to TRBJ1-2; no clear D gene. The CDR3 extends over 14 amino acids. Germline loops: CDR1 LGHNA, CDR2 YNFKEQ. The V and J ends lost 6 bases and 2 bases respectively, with 13 bases between them. The CDR3 is CASSALNGNYGYTF. The CDR3 bases are TGTGCCAGCAGTGCCCTTAATGGGAACTATGGCTACACCTTC.

This clonotype occurred many times. The DNA of the CDR3 is TGTGCCAGCAGCACGGACATCCTTTCGACCCTCCACTTT. Its translation is CASSTDILSTLHF. The chain uses TRBV21-1 and TRBJ1-6; TRBD1 is taken as the D call from the table, unchecked against the DNA. TRBV21-1 is a recognized pseudogene. This CDR3 spans 13 amino acids.

A word on this clonotype: With a much larger clone just one base away, this may be a read error. This sequence joins TRBV5-1 and TRBJ2-7; D might be TRBD2 (6 bases). This CDR3 has 14 residues. Germline V CDR1 and CDR2: SGHRS, YFSETQ. The CDR3 DNA reads as TGCGCCAGCAGTTTGGGATGGGGACTCTACGAGCAGTACTTC. Its translation: CASSLGWGLYEQYF.

Remarks on this clonotype: One end of the junction does not line up with germline, which may come from a read error. This chain links TRBV29-1 with TRBJ2-2; D possibly corresponds to TRBD2 (5 bases). Germline loops: CDR1 SQVTM, CDR2 ANQGSEA. This CDR3 spans 15 amino acids. The CDR3 protein is CSVGISATNTGELLF. The CDR3 DNA sequence: TGCAGCGTTGGGATTAGTGCGACGAACACCGGGGAGCTGTTATTT.

This clonotype showed up just once. A much larger clone lies a single base off, so this may be a read error. The chain uses TRBV2 and TRBJ1-1, with D perhaps TRBD1 (5 bases). Germline V gives CDR1 SNHLY, CDR2 FYNNEI. The V and J ends lost 4 bases and 6 bases respectively, with 12 bases between them. This CDR3 is 13 amino acids long. The CDR3 DNA is TGTGCCAGCAGTGGACAGAGTTTTCCTGAAGCTTTCTTT. It specifies CASSGQSFPEAFF. The whole variable domain, filled in from reference TRBV2 and TRBJ1-1, reads EPEVTQTPSHQVTQMGQEVILRCVPISNHLYFYWYRQILGQKVEFLVSFYNNEISEKSEIFDDQFSVERPDGSNFTLKIRSTKLEDSAMYFCASSGQSFPEAFFGQGTRLTVV.

The CDR3 spells CASSHGGGSTDTQYF. The CDR3 nucleotides read TGTGCCAGCAGCCATGGGGGAGGTAGCACAGATACGCAGTATTTT. The chain combines TRBV11-1 with TRBJ2-3; weak D call: TRBD2 (6 bases). This CDR3 contains 15 residues. The germline gives CDR1 SGHAT, CDR2 FQDESV (reference sequence). The ends were cut back, 5 bases at V and 0 bases at J, with 12 bases in the middle.

Remarks on this clonotype: The junction departs from the called germline gene at one end, perhaps through a read error. V usage is TRBV4-2 and J usage is TRBJ2-3, with D perhaps matching TRBD1 or TRBD2 (5 bases each). Germline V gene lookup returns CDR1 LGHNA and CDR2 YNFKEQ. The CDR3 runs 15 residues. Here the CDR3 reads CVSSRFEGSTDTQYF. CDR3 coding DNA: TGTGTCAGCAGCCGTTTTGAGGGGAGCACAGATACGCAGTATTTT.

With respect to this clonotype: The junction does not match germline at one end; this may be a read error. The rearrangement uses TRBV29-1 and TRBJ2-1; no clear D gene. Germline V gene data show CDR1 as SQVTM and CDR2 as ANQGSEA. CDR3 length: 15 residues. CDR3 in DNA: TGCAGCGTTGATCTATCTAGTGCCAATACCAATGCGCAGTTCTTC. Its translation is CSVDLSSANTNAQFF.

For this clonotype: At one of its ends the junction is not consistent with the germline gene, which may arise from a read error. This sequence joins TRBV6-6 and TRBJ1-1; 8 nucleotides agree with TRBD1. The CDR3 sequence is 13 residues long. Germline CDR1 reads MNHNY; CDR2 reads SVGAGI (reference sequence). CDR3 amino acids: CASSTGGTTGAVF. In DNA, the CDR3 is TGTGCCAGCAGTACAGGGGGGACTACTGGAGCTGTCTTT.